This record concerns one T cell receptor (beta chain) sequence. Residents of about two dozen US areas, aged roughly 18 to 95 years, made up the participants. Two negative PCRs, clearance, or symptom resolution had been documented for recovered Cohort 3 donors. Trimming removed 0 bases at V and 3 bases at J, with 11 bases between. This CDR3 is 15 amino acids long. Germline V gives CDR1 MNHEY, CDR2 SVGAGI. This record comes from a study of blood T cell repertoires in COVID-19. Study-level information: PBMCs, B-cell-depleted T cells, or T cells were the source of the cDNA or gDNA that made up the material.

Sequencing was performed with immunoSEQ multiplex PCR; in TCRdb, only in-frame clones are kept and a portion is missing. The profile covers fewer than 500,000 clones, with around 89% appearing a single time and roughly 1.1% taken by the ten largest. The J gene is TRBJ1-1, the V gene TRBV6-5; D is perhaps TRBD1 (6 bases). Sequenced material: PBMCs or T cells enriched from blood (not recorded which). The receptor was derived from a man aged 30 to 45 who had recovered from COVID-19. CDR3 coding DNA: TGTGCCAGCAGTTACTCGCCCAGGGGATACACTGAAGCTTTCTTT. It specifies CASSYSPRGYTEAFF.